One T cell receptor beta chain is described in this entry. These data originate in a study of control samples from healthy donors and cancer patients. Profiling relied on immunoSEQ multiplex PCR, and the TCRdb table lists in-frame clones only, not all of them. Of 170,000 or so clones in the sample, roughly 94% were seen once. V was cut by 4 bases and J by 1 base, with 10 bases left in between. Per the germline V gene, CDR1 is PRHDT and CDR2 is FYEKMQ (reference sequence). This CDR3 is built from 14 residues. This chain links TRBV13 with TRBJ1-1; D may be TRBD1 (6 bases). This TCR was sampled from a woman aged 18 to 35 in good health. The specimen was blood. The chain's CDR3 is CASSSDRKNTEAFF. Written as DNA, the CDR3 is TGTGCCAGCAGCTCCGACAGGAAGAACACTGAAGCTTTCTTT.